These T cell receptor beta chains were read from a single sample in a study of spatial heterogeneity in lung cancer. Via MiXCR, TCRdb re-called the 5' RACE reads, giving one row per CDR3 protein. Of about 85,000 distinct CDR3 sequences listed, about 20% were seen once; the top ten hold around 6.6%. This sample comprised PBMCs, obtained at surgery. These receptors were taken from a male donor with early-stage non-small cell lung cancer. CDR3s include the opening cysteine and the closing phenylalanine or tryptophan. A D gene is named only where the DNA matches it firmly. The size entry is marked missing in some rows and otherwise reads once, few, many or a size class.

d_call	v_call	j_call	clone_size	cdr3_aa	cdr3_nt
NA	TRBV5-4	TRBJ2-3	NA	CASLEGGRTDTQYF	TGTGCCAGTTTGGAGGGGGGGCGGACAGATACGCAGTATTTT
TRBD2	TRBV5-1	TRBJ2-2	few	CASSLVEGLGNTGELFF	TGCGCCAGCAGCCTAGTTGAGGGACTAGGGAACACCGGGGAGCTGTTTTTT
TRBD2	TRBV19	TRBJ2-3	NA	CASSSTSGGPFHSNTDTQYF	TGTGCCAGTAGTTCGACTAGCGGGGGGCCCTTTCACTCCAACACAGATACGCAGTATTTT
TRBD1	TRBV28	TRBJ1-6	few	CASSQGDRWDSPLHF	TGTGCCAGCAGTCAGGGGGACAGGTGGGATTCACCCCTCCACTTT
NA	TRBV10-3	TRBJ2-2	NA	CAISERGTNTGELFF	TGTGCCATCAGTGAAAGGGGGACGAACACCGGGGAGCTGTTTTTT
NA	TRBV12-3/TRBV12-4	TRBJ2-1	NA	CASGVAAGGQFF	TGTGCCAGCGGGGTTGCGGCCGGCGGGCAGTTCTTC
NA	TRBV7-9	TRBJ1-2	few	CASSFPPKDYGYTF	TGTGCCAGCAGCTTCCCCCCCAAGGACTATGGCTACACCTTC
TRBD2	TRBV24-1	TRBJ2-2	NA	CATSDPSSGGNTGELFF	TGTGCCACCAGTGACCCCTCTAGCGGAGGGAACACCGGGGAGCTGTTTTTT
NA	TRBV6-6	TRBJ2-3	NA	CASSPGGSYADTQYF	TGTGCCAGCAGCCCCGGCGGGTCCTACGCAGATACGCAGTATTTT
TRBD2	TRBV9	TRBJ2-3	NA	CASSVGQRGLVDTQYF	TGTGCCAGCAGCGTAGGTCAGCGGGGGCTTGTGGATACGCAGTATTTT
NA	TRBV20-1	TRBJ2-6	NA	CSARQGSGANVLTF	TGCAGTGCTCGCCAGGGCTCTGGGGCCAACGTCCTGACTTTC
TRBD2	TRBV12-3/TRBV12-4	TRBJ2-7	many	CASTLAGDEQYF	TGTGCCAGCACCCTAGCGGGAGACGAGCAGTACTTC
NA	TRBV20-1	TRBJ2-3	NA	CSASGADTQYF	TGCAGTGCTAGTGGGGCAGATACGCAGTATTTT
TRBD2	TRBV2	TRBJ2-3	NA	CASKSLAGGRGTDTQYF	TGTGCCAGCAAAAGCCTAGCGGGGGGGCGTGGCACAGATACGCAGTATTTT
TRBD1	TRBV7-9	TRBJ2-1	few	CASSSPETGYNEQFF	TGTGCCAGCAGCAGCCCGGAGACAGGGTACAATGAGCAGTTCTTC
TRBD2	TRBV30	TRBJ2-3	NA	CAWSGLAGGHATDTQYF	TGTGCCTGGAGTGGACTAGCGGGGGGTCATGCCACAGATACGCAGTATTTT
TRBD1	TRBV2	TRBJ1-6	few	CASRLGQGDSPLHF	TGTGCCAGCAGATTGGGACAGGGCGATTCACCCCTCCACTTT
TRBD1	TRBV2	TRBJ2-1	NA	CASLRQGHGNEQFF	TGTGCCAGTCTCAGACAGGGACACGGCAATGAGCAGTTCTTC
NA	TRBV6-2/TRBV6-3	TRBJ2-5	NA	CASMDSGETQYF	TGTGCCAGCATGGACAGTGGAGAGACCCAGTACTTC
TRBD2	TRBV19	TRBJ2-5	NA	CASSPSLGTSGPQETQYF	TGTGCCAGTAGTCCCTCACTAGGGACTAGCGGGCCCCAAGAGACCCAGTACTTC